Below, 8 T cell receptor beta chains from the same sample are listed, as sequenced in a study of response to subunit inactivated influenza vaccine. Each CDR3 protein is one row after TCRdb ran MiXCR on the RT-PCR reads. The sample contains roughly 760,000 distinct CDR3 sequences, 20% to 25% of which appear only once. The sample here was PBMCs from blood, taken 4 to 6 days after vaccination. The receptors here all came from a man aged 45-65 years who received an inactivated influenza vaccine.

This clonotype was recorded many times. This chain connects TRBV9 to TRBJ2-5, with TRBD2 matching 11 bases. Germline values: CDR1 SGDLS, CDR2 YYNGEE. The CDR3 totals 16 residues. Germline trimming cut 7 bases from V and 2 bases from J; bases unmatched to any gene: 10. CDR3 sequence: CASDPGLAGIQETQYF. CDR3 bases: TGTGCCAGCGACCCAGGACTAGCGGGTATACAAGAGACCCAGTACTTC.

The CDR3 nucleotides read TGTGCCTGGAGTGTACACGAGGGGGACTATGGCTACACCTTC. This translates into CAWSVHEGDYGYTF. J is TRBJ1-2 and V is TRBV30, with a weak D call TRBD1 (6 bases). The CDR3 consists of 14 residues. Looked up from germline, CDR1 is GTSNPN and CDR2 is SVGIG (reference sequence). With 0 bases removed from V and 3 bases from J, the gap between germline ends came to 11 bases.

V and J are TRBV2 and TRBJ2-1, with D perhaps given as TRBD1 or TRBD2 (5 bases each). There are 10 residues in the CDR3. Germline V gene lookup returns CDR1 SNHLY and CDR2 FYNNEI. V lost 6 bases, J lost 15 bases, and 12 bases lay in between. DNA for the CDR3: TGTGCCAGCAGCCTCGAGGGGCTGTTCTTC. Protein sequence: CASSLEGLFF.

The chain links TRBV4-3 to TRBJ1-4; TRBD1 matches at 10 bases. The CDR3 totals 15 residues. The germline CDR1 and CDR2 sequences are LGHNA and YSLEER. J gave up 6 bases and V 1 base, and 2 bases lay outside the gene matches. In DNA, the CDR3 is TGCGCCAGCAGCCAAGCCGGGACAGGGGATGAAAAACTGTTTTTT. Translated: CASSQAGTGDEKLFF.

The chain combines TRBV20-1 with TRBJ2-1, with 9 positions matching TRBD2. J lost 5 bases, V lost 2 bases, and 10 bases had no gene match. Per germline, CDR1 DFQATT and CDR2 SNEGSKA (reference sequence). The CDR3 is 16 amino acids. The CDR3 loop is CSARLPGLAENNEQFF. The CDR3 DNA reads TGCAGTGCTAGACTACCGGGACTAGCAGAGAACAATGAGCAGTTCTTC.

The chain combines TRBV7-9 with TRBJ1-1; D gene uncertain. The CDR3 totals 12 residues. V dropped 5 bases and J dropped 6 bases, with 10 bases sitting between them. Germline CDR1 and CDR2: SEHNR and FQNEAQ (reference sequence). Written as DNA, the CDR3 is TGTGCCAGCAGCCCACCGGATCCTGAAGCTTTCTTT. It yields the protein CASSPPDPEAFF. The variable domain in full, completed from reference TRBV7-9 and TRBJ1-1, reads DTGVSQNPRHKITKRGQNVTFRCDPISEHNRLYWYRQTLGQGPEFLTYFQNEAQLEKSRLLSDRFSAERPKGSFSTLEIQRTEQGDSAMYLCASSPPDPEAFFGQGTRLTVV.

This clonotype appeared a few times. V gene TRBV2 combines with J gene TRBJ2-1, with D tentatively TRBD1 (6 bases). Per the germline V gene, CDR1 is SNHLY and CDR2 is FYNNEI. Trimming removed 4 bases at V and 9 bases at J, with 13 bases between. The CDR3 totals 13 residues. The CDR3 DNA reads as TGTGCCAGCAGTGTGACAGGTTTCGGTGAGCAGTTCTTC. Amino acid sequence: CASSVTGFGEQFF.

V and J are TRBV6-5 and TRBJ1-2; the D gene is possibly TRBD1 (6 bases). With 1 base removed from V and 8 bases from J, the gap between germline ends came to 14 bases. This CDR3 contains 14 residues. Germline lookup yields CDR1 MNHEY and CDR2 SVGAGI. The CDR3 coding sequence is TGTGCCAGCAGTTACTGGGACACGCGGGGGGGCTACACCTTC. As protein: CASSYWDTRGGYTF.